The present entry profiles one TCR beta chain with its context. Antigen specificity is unknown. The data belong to a study of T cell responses to AZD1222 COVID-19 vaccine. Study-level information: Both about-4-week and about-12-week second-dose recipients were combined.

Points from the study as a whole: Across spike, vaccine-associated CD4 TCRs were found, dominant at 160-218 and 743-854.

Libraries were prepared by immunoSEQ multiplex PCR; TCRdb keeps only in-frame clonotypes and omits some of them. The sample has about 140,000 clones, about 92% seen once. The V end lost 0 bases, the J end lost 6 bases, and 15 bases lay between the germline ends. Germline lookup yields CDR1 SGHRS and CDR2 YFSETQ. The CDR3 length is 15 residues. Material: peripheral blood, obtained on day 0 of AZD1222 vaccination. The TCR was taken from an adult in good health. The chain carries TRBV5-1 and TRBJ1-1; D unresolved. CDR3 sequence (DNA): TGCGCCAGCAGCTTGGAAGGACGCGGAACCTCTGAAGCTTTCTTT. Protein: CASSLEGRGTSEAFF.